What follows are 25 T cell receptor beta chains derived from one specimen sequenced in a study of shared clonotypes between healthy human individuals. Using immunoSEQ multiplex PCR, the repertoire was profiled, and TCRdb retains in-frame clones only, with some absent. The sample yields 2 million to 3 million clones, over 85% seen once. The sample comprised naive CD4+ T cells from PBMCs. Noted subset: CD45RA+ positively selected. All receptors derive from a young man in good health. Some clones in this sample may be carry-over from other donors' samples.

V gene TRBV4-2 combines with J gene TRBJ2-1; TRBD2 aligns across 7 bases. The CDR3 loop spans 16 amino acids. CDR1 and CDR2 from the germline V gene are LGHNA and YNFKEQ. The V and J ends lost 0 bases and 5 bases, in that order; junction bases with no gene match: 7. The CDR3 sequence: CASSQDWGGFDNEQFF. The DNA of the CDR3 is TGTGCCAGCAGCCAAGATTGGGGGGGATTCGACAATGAGCAGTTCTTC.

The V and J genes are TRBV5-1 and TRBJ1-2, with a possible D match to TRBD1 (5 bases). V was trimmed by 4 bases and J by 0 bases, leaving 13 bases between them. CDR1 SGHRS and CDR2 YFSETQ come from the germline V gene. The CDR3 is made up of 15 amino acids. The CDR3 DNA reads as TGCGCCAGCAGCCAGCTGGGGCACGCTAACTATGGCTACACCTTC. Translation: CASSQLGHANYGYTF.

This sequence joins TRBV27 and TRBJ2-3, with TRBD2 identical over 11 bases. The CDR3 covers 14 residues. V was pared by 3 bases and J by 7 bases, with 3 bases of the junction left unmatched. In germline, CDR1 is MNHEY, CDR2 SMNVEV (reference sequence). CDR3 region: CASSLASGRNTQYF. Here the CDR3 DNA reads TGTGCCAGCAGTTTGGCTAGCGGGAGGAATACGCAGTATTTT.

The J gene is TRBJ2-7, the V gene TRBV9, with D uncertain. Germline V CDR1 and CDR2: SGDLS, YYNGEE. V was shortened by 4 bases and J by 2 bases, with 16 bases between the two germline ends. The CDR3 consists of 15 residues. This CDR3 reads CASSSSVGGPYEQYF. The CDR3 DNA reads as TGTGCCAGCAGCTCTTCGGTGGGCGGTCCCTACGAGCAGTACTTC.

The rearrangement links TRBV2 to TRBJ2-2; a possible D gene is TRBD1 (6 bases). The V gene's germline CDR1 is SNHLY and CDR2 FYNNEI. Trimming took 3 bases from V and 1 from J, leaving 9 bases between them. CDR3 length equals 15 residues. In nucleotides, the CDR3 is TGTGCCAGCAGTGACCGGACAGAGAACACCGGGGAGCTGTTTTTT. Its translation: CASSDRTENTGELFF.

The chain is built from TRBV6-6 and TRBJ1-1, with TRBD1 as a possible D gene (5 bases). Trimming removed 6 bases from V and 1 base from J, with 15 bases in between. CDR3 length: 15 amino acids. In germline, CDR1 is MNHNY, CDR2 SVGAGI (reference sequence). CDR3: CASSLSRGPNTEAFF. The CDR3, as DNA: TGTGCCAGCAGCCTCTCGAGGGGCCCGAACACTGAAGCTTTCTTT.

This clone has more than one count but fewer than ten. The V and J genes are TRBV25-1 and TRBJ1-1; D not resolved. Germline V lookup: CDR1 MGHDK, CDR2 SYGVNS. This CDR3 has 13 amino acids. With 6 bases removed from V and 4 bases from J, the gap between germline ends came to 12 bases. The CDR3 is CASRNRGGTEAFF. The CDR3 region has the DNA TGTGCCAGCAGAAACCGTGGTGGCACTGAAGCTTTCTTT.

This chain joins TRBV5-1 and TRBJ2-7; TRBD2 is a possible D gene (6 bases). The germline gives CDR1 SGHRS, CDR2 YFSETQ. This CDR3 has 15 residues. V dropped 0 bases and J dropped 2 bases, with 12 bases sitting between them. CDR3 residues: CASSLVAALTYEQYF. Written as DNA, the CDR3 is TGCGCCAGCAGCTTGGTAGCGGCCCTGACCTACGAGCAGTACTTC.

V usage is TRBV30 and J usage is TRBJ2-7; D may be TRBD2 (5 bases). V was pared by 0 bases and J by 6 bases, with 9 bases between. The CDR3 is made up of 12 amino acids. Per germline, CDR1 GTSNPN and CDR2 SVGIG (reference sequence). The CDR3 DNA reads TGTGCCTGGAGTGTACTCAGCGGCGAGCAGTACTTC. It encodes CAWSVLSGEQYF.

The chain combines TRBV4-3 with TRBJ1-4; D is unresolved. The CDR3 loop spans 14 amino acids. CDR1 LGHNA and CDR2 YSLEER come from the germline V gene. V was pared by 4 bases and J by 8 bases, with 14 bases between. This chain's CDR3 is CASSRISLGEKLFF. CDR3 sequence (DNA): TGCGCCAGCAGCCGAATCTCCCTTGGGGAAAAACTGTTTTTT.

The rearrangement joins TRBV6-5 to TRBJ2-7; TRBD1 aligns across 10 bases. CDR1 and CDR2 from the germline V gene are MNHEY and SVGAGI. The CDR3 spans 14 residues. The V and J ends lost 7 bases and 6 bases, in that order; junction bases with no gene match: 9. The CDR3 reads CASTDDRGLGEQYF. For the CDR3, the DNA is TGTGCCAGCACTGATGACAGGGGGCTCGGCGAGCAGTACTTC.

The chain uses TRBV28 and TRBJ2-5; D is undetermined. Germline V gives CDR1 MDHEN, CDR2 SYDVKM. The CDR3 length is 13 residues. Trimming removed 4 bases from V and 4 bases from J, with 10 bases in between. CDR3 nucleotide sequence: TGTGCCAGCAGTTACCAGGAGAGAGAGACCCAGTACTTC. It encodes CASSYQERETQYF.

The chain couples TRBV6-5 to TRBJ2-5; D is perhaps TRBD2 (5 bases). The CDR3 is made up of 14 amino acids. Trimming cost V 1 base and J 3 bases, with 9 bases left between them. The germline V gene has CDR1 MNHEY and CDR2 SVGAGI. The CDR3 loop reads CASSYLAGEETQYF. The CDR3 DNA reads TGTGCCAGCAGTTACTTGGCGGGCGAAGAGACCCAGTACTTC.

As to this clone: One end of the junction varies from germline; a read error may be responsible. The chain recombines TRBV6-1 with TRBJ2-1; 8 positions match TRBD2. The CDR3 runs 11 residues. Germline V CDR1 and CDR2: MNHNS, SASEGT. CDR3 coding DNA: TGCGCCAGCACCCAGAGCGGGAGCCCCTTCTTC. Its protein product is CASTQSGSPFF.

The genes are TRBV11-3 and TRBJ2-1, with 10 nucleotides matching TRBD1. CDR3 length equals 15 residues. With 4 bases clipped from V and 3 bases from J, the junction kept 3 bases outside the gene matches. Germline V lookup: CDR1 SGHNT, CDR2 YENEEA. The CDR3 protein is CASSSGTGDYNEQFF. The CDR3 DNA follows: TGTGCCAGCAGCTCCGGGACAGGGGACTACAATGAGCAGTTCTTC.

The CDR3 is CASSLTKGAVGEKLFF. CDR3 nucleotide sequence: TGTGCCAGCAGTTTAACCAAAGGGGCGGTAGGTGAAAAACTGTTTTTT. The V and J genes are TRBV28 and TRBJ1-4; TRBD1 is a possible D gene (5 bases). The CDR3 length is 16 residues. V lost 2 bases and J 7 bases, leaving 17 bases between the germline ends. Germline loops: CDR1 MDHEN, CDR2 SYDVKM.

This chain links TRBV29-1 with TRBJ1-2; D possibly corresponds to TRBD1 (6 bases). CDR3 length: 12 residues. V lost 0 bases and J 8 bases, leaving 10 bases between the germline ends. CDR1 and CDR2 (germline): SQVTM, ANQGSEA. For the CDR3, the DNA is TGCAGCGTTGAAGATGTGGGGGGCGGCTACACCTTC. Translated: CSVEDVGGGYTF. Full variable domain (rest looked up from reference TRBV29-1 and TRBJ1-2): SAVISQKPSRDICQRGTSLTIQCQVDSQVTMMFWYRQQPGQSLTLIATANQGSEATYESGFVIDKFPISRPNLTFSTLTVSNMSPEDSSIYLCSVEDVGGGYTFGSGTRLTVV.

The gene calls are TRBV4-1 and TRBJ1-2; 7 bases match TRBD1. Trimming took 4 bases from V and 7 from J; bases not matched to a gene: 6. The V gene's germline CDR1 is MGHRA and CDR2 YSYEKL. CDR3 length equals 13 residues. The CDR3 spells CASSRQGMGGYTF. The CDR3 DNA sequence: TGCGCCAGCAGCCGACAGGGTATGGGTGGCTACACCTTC.

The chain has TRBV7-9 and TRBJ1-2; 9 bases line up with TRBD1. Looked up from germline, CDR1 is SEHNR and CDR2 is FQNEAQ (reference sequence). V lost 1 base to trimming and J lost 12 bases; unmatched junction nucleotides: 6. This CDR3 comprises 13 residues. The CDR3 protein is CASSLGDRVIHTF. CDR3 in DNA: TGTGCCAGCAGCTTAGGGGACAGGGTTATCCACACCTTC.

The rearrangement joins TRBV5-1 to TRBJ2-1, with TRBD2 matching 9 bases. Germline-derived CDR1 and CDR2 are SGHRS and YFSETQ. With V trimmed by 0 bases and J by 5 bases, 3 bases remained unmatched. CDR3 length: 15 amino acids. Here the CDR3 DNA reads TGCGCCAGCAGCTTGGCTAGCGGGACCAACAATGAGCAGTTCTTC. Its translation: CASSLASGTNNEQFF.

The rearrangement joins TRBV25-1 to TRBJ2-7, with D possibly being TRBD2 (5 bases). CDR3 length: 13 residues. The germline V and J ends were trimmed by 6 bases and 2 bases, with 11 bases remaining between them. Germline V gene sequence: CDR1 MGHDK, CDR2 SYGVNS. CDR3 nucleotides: TGTGCCAGCAGACCCAGCGGACCCTACGAGCAGTACTTC. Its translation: CASRPSGPYEQYF.

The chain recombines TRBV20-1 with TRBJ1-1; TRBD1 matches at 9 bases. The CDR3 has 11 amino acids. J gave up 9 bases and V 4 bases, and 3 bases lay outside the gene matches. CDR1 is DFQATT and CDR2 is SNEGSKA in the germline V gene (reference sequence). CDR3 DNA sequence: TGCAGTGCTACGGGACAGGGTAAAGCTTTCTTT. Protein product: CSATGQGKAFF.

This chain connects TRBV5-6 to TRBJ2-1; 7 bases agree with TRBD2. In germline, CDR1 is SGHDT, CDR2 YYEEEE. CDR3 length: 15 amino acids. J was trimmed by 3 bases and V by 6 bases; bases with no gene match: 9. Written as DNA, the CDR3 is TGTGCCAGCAACAAGGCTAGCGGAGACTACAATGAGCAGTTCTTC. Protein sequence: CASNKASGDYNEQFF.

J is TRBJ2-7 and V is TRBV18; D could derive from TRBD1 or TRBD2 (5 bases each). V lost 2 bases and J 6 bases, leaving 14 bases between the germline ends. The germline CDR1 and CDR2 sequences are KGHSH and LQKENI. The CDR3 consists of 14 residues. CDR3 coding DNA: TGTGCCAGCTCACCAGAGGGTTGGGGGTCCGAGCAGTACTTC. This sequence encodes CASSPEGWGSEQYF. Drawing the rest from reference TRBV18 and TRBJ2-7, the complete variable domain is NAGVMQNPRHLVRRRGQEARLRCSPMKGHSHVYWYRQLPEEGLKFMVYLQKENIIDESGMPKERFSAEFPKEGPSILRIQQVVRGDSAAYFCASSPEGWGSEQYFGPGTRLTVT.

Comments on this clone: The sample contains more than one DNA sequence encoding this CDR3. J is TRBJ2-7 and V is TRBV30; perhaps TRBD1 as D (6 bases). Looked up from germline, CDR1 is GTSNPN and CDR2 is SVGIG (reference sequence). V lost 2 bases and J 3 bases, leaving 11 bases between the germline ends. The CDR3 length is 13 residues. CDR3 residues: CAWSKGGSYEQYF. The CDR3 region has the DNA TGTGCCTGGAGTAAAGGGGGTAGCTACGAGCAGTACTTC.